Listed here are 14 T cell receptor beta chains from one sample, sequenced in a study of T cell responses to AZD1222 COVID-19 vaccine. Repertoires were generated with immunoSEQ multiplex PCR, while TCRdb's copy carries only in-frame clones and drops some. This table holds about 150,000 clones, about 89% found once. The specimen was peripheral blood, collected 28 days after the second AZD1222 dose. The origin of the receptors is an adult who received the AZD1222 COVID-19 vaccine.

The count of this clone is one. The rearrangement joins TRBV5-6 to TRBJ2-7; maybe TRBD1 (5 bases). The V end lost 3 bases, the J end lost 3 bases, and 13 bases lay between the germline ends. The germline V gene encodes CDR1 SGHDT and CDR2 YYEEEE. The CDR3 totals 14 residues. CDR3 in DNA: TGTGCCAGCAGCTCAGGGATGGGTTACTACGAGCAGTACTTC. Protein sequence: CASSSGMGYYEQYF. The full variable domain, completed using reference TRBV5-6 and TRBJ2-7, is DAGVTQSPTHLIKTRGQQVTLRCSPKSGHDTVSWYQQALGQGPQFIFQYYEEEERQRGNFPDRFSGHQFPNYSSELNVNALLLGDSALYLCASSSGMGYYEQYFGPGTRLTVT.

The J gene is TRBJ2-3, the V gene TRBV6-5; TRBD1 matches 7 bases. Trimming removed 7 bases from V and 2 bases from J; junction bases left unmatched: 6. Germline V gives CDR1 MNHEY, CDR2 SVGAGI. The CDR3 length is 14 residues. Here the CDR3 reads CASNRDRDTDTQYF. The DNA of the CDR3 is TGTGCCAGCAACCGAGACAGGGACACAGATACGCAGTATTTT.

This clone has a single count. The rearrangement links TRBV20-1 to TRBJ2-5; no firm D call. Trimming shortened V by 6 bases and J by 8 bases, and 13 bases separated the two germline ends. The CDR3 runs to 11 residues. CDR1 DFQATT and CDR2 SNEGSKA come from the germline V gene (reference sequence). This CDR3 is CSAEKSATQYF. CDR3 coding DNA: TGCAGTGCCGAAAAAAGTGCAACCCAGTACTTC.

CDR3 sequence (DNA): TGTGCCAGCAGCCCGTGGGGCTTGGCGGGTGGCTACACCTTC. It yields the protein CASSPWGLAGGYTF. The chain is built from TRBV7-9 and TRBJ1-2; the D gene is possibly TRBD1 (5 bases). The V gene's germline CDR1 is SEHNR and CDR2 FQNEAQ (reference sequence). Trimming removed 5 bases from V and 7 bases from J, with 17 bases in between. This CDR3 region has 14 residues. The whole variable domain, filled in from reference TRBV7-9 and TRBJ1-2, reads DTGVSQNPRHKITKRGQNVTFRCDPISEHNRLYWYRQTLGQGPEFLTYFQNEAQLEKSRLLSDRFSAERPKGSFSTLEIQRTEQGDSAMYLCASSPWGLAGGYTFGSGTRLTVV.

This chain uses TRBV10-1 with TRBJ2-4, with 9 bases that match TRBD1. CDR1 is WNHNN, CDR2 SYGVQD, per germline (reference sequence). V shed 6 bases, J shed 2 bases, and the junction held 8 bases outside the gene matches. This CDR3 has 16 residues. This CDR3 reads CASRAMNRGPKNIQYF. The CDR3 DNA follows: TGCGCCAGCAGAGCAATGAACAGGGGGCCCAAAAACATTCAGTACTTC.

The chain couples TRBV6-5 to TRBJ2-1; no clear D. CDR3 size: 11 residues. The V gene lost 6 bases and the J gene lost 9 bases, with 9 bases spanning the gap. Germline CDR1 reads MNHEY; CDR2 reads SVGAGI. CDR3 nucleotide sequence: TGTGCCAGCAGCAACTATGGTGAGCAGTTCTTC. Its translation: CASSNYGEQFF.

As concerns this clone: One end of the junction does not line up with germline, which may come from a read error. This rearrangement joins TRBV7-7 to TRBJ2-1, with D perhaps TRBD2 (6 bases). The CDR3 has 15 amino acids. Germline V CDR1 and CDR2: SSHAT, FNYEAQ (reference sequence). The CDR3 DNA is TGTGCTAGCAGCCCCCAGGCGGGATCCTACAATGAGCAGTTCTTC. Protein: CASSPQAGSYNEQFF.

This chain uses TRBV7-9 with TRBJ1-2, with 7 bases aligning to TRBD1. The CDR3 is 17 residues long. CDR1 and CDR2 from the germline V gene are SEHNR and FQNEAQ (reference sequence). The junction had 13 bases not matched to a gene; V was cut back by 4 bases and J by 2 bases. CDR3 loop: CASSSYGRGLKNYGYTF. CDR3 bases: TGTGCCAGCAGCTCCTATGGAAGGGGGCTTAAGAACTATGGCTACACCTTC.

This chain connects TRBV5-4 to TRBJ2-1; D is tentatively TRBD1 or TRBD2 (5 bases each). Germline lookup yields CDR1 SGHNT and CDR2 YYREEE (reference sequence). This CDR3 spans 16 amino acids. With 4 bases removed from V and 2 bases from J, the gap between germline ends came to 16 bases. The CDR3 region has the DNA TGTGCCAGCAGCGGAAGAACCGGGACCCCCTACAATGAGCAGTTCTTC. The encoded protein is CASSGRTGTPYNEQFF.

This clone was found a few times. Different DNA sequences within this sample yield the same CDR3. The chain employs TRBV20-1 and TRBJ1-1, with D hard to call. Germline-derived CDR1 and CDR2 are DFQATT and SNEGSKA (reference sequence). Trimming stripped 5 bases from V and 0 bases from J, with 4 bases between. CDR3 length: 11 amino acids. The CDR3 bases are TGCAGTGCTTACCTGAACACTGAAGCTTTCTTT. Its protein product is CSAYLNTEAFF.

The V call is TRBV2, the J call TRBJ2-1; 12 positions agree with TRBD2. Germline V CDR1 and CDR2: SNHLY, FYNNEI. Trimming at V came to 6 bases and at J to 6 bases, leaving 15 bases not matched to a gene. This CDR3 spans 18 amino acids. The CDR3 coding sequence is TGTGCCAGCAGGAAACTAGCGGGAGGACCCCTAGGTGGCAATGAGCAGTTCTTC. This encodes CASRKLAGGPLGGNEQFF.

The rearrangement links TRBV7-3 to TRBJ2-3; 9 bases are a match to TRBD2. The CDR3 runs 15 residues. The trim removed 4 bases at V and 2 bases at J, leaving 4 bases unmatched. The germline V gene encodes CDR1 SGHTA and CDR2 FQGTGA. Written as DNA, the CDR3 is TGTGCCAGCAGCTCCCTAGCGGGACTCACAGATACGCAGTATTTT. As protein: CASSSLAGLTDTQYF.

The CDR3, as DNA: TGTGCCAGCAGCCTCATTAGCGGGAGCTCCTACAATGAGCAGTTCTTC. Translating it yields CASSLISGSSYNEQFF. The J gene is TRBJ2-1, the V gene TRBV11-3, with 9 bases that match TRBD2. Germline CDR1 reads SGHNT; CDR2 reads YENEEA. Trimming removed 5 bases from V and 0 bases from J; junction bases left unmatched: 5. This CDR3 comprises 16 residues. The whole variable domain, filled in from reference TRBV11-3 and TRBJ2-1, reads EAGVVQSPRYKIIEKKQPVAFWCNPISGHNTLYWYLQNLGQGPELLIRYENEEAVDDSQLPKDRFSAERLKGVDSTLKIQPAELGDSAVYLCASSLISGSSYNEQFFGPGTRLTVL.

On this clone itself: An end of the junction does not agree with germline; a read error may underlie this. The rearrangement links TRBV9 to TRBJ2-7; weak D call: TRBD2 (5 bases). The germline gives CDR1 SGDLS, CDR2 YYNGEE. The CDR3 runs to 14 residues. CDR3 coding DNA: TGTGCCAGCAGCGTAGCGAGTTCGGGGTACGTGCAGTACTTC. Translated: CASSVASSGYVQYF.